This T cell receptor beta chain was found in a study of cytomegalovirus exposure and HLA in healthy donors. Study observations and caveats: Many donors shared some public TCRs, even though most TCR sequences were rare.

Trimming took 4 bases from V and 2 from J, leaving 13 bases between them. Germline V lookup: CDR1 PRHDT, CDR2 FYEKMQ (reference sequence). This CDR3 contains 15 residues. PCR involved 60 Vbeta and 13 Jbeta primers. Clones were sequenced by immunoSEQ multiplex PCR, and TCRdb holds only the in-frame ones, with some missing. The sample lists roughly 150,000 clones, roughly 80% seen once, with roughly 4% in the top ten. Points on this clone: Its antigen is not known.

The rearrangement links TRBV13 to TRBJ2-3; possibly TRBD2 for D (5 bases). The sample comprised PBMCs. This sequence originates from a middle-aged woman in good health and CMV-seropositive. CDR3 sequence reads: CASSSRENLTDTQYF. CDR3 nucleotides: TGTGCCAGCAGCTCGAGGGAGAATCTCACAGATACGCAGTATTTT.